The T cell receptor (beta chain) under discussion was sequenced for a study of CD8+CD57+ T cells in acquired aplastic anemia. Background on the study: Yields of DNA that came from sorted CD4+ and CD8+ cells averaged about 3.4 ug.

Sequencing was done on patients that had shown CD8+CD57+ cell expansion by flow cytometry. The ends lost 3 bases at V and 10 bases at J; junction bases unmatched: 7. This CDR3 contains 12 residues. The V gene's germline CDR1 is SQVTM and CDR2 ANQGSEA. Profiles of TCR beta VDJ and CDR3 were generated from a genomic DNA template. TCRdb re-called the reads with MiXCR, one entry per CDR3 protein. In the table there are roughly 120,000 distinct CDR3 sequences, approximately 61% of which are singletons. The receptor comes from a human donor with aplastic anemia. The sequencing input was sorted CD4+, CD8+, or CD8+CD57+ T cells (not recorded which) from PBMCs. V is TRBV29-1 and J is TRBJ1-2; 8 nucleotides match TRBD1. CDR3 region: CSVEGRGRLYTF. The CDR3 nucleotides are TGCAGCGTTGAGGGCAGGGGGCGCCTCTACACCTTC.